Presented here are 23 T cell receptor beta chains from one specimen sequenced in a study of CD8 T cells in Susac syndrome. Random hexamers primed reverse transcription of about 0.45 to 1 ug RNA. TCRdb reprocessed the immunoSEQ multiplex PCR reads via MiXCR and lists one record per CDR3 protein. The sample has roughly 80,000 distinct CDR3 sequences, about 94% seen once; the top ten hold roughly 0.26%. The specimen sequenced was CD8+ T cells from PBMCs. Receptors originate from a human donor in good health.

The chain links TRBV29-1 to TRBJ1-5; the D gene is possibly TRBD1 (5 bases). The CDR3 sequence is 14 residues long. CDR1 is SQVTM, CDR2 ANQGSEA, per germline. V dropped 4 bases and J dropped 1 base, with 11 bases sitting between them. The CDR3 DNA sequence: TGCAGCGTTGTAGGTCAGGGAAGCAATCAGCCCCAGCATTTT. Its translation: CSVVGQGSNQPQHF.

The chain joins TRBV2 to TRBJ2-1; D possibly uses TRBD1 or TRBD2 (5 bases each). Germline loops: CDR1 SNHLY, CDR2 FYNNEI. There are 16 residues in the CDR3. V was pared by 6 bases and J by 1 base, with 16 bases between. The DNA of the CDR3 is TGTGCCAGCAGCGGGGTCAGGGTCGCATCCTACAATGAGCAGTTCTTC. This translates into CASSGVRVASYNEQFF.

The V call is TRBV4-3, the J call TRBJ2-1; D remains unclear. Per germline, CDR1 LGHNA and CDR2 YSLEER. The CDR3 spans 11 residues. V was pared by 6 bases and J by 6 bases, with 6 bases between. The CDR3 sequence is CASRQSNEQFF. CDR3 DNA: TGCGCCAGCAGACAGAGCAATGAGCAGTTCTTC.

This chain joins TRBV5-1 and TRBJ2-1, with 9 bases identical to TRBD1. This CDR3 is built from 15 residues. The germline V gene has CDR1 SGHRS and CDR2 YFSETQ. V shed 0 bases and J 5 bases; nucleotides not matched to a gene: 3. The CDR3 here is CASSLGQGGNNEQFF. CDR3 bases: TGCGCCAGCAGCTTGGGACAGGGGGGGAACAATGAGCAGTTCTTC.

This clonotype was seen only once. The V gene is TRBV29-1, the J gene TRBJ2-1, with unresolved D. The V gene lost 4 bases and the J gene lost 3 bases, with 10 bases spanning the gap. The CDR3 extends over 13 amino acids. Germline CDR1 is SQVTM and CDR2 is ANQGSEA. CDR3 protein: CSVAPASYNEQFF. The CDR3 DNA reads TGCAGCGTTGCTCCGGCTAGCTACAATGAGCAGTTCTTC.

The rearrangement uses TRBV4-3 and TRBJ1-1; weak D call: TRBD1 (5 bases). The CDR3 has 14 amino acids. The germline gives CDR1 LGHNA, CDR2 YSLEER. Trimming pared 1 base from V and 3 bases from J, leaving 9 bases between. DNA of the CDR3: TGCGCCAGCAGCCAAGGAGGGGACTACACTGAAGCTTTCTTT. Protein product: CASSQGGDYTEAFF.

The CDR3 sequence: CSVKDRSYGYTF. CDR3 sequence (DNA): TGCAGCGTTAAGGACAGGTCCTATGGCTACACCTTC. The V call is TRBV29-1, the J call TRBJ1-2; 7 nucleotides align to TRBD1. The V gene end was trimmed by 5 bases and the J gene end by 4 bases; junction bases not matched to a gene: 4. The CDR3 runs 12 residues. Germline loops: CDR1 SQVTM, CDR2 ANQGSEA.

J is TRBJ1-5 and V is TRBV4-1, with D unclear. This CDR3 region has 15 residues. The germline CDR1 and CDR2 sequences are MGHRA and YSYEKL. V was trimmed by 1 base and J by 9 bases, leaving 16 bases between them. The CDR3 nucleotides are TGCGCCAGCAGCCAAGCCGGCGGGATAGATGGGCCCCAGCATTTT. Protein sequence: CASSQAGGIDGPQHF.

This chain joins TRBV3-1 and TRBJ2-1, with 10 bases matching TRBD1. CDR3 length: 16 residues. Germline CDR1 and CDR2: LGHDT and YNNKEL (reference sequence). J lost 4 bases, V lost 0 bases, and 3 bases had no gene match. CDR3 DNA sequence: TGTGCCAGCAGCCAAGAATGGGGACAGGGGTACAATGAGCAGTTCTTC. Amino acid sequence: CASSQEWGQGYNEQFF.

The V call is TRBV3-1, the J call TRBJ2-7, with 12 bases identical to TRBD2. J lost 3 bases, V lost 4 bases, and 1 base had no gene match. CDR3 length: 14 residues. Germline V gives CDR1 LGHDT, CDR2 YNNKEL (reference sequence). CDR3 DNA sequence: TGTGCCAGCAGCCCGGGACTAGCGGGCTACGAGCAGTACTTC. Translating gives CASSPGLAGYEQYF.

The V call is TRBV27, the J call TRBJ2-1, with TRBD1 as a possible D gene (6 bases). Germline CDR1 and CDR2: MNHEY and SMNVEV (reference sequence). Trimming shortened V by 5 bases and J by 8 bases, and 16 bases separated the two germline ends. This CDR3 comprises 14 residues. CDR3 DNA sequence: TGTGCCAGCAGTCCGTTCTTCGCAGGGGATGAGCAGTTCTTC. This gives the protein CASSPFFAGDEQFF.

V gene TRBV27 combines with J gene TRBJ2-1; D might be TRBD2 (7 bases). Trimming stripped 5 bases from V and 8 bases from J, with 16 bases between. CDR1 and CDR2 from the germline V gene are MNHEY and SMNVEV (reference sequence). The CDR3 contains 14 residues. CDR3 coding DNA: TGTGCCAGCAGTAGGGGGGGGACTAAGGATGAGCAGTTCTTC. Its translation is CASSRGGTKDEQFF.

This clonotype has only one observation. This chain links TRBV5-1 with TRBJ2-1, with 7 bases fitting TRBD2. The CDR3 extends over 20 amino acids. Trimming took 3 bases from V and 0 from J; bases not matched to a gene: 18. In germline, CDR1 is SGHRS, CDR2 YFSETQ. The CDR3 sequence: CASSSAGTISTISSYNEQFF. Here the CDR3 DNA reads TGCGCCAGCAGCTCCGCCGGGACTATCTCGACAATATCCTCCTACAATGAGCAGTTCTTC.

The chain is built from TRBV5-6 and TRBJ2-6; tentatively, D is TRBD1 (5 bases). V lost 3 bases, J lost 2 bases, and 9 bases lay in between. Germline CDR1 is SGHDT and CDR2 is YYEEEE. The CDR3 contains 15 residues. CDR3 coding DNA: TGTGCCAGCAGCTACGGACATGCTGGGGCCAACGTCCTGACTTTC. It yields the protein CASSYGHAGANVLTF.

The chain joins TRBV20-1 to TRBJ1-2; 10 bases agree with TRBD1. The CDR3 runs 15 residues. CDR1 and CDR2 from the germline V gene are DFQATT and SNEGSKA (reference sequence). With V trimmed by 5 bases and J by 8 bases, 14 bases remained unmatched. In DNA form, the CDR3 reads TGCAGTGCTTACTCCCCCGGACAGGGGGTCAACGGCTACACCTTC. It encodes CSAYSPGQGVNGYTF.

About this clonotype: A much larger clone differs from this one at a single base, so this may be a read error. As DNA, the CDR3 is TGCGCCAGCAGCTGGACAGGCTCCCAGACCCAGTTCTTC. Encoded protein: CASSWTGSQTQFF. The V and J genes are TRBV5-1 and TRBJ2-5, with 7 bases identical to TRBD1. The assigned J gene may be wrong: the sequence end matches TRBJ2-1 better. Germline values: CDR1 SGHRS, CDR2 YFSETQ. This CDR3 contains 13 residues.

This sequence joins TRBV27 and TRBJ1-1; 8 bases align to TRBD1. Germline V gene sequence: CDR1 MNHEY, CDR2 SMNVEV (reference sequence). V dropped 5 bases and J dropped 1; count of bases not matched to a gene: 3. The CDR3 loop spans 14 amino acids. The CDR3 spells CASSTGQGNTEAFF. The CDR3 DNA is TGTGCCAGCAGTACTGGACAGGGGAACACTGAAGCTTTCTTT.

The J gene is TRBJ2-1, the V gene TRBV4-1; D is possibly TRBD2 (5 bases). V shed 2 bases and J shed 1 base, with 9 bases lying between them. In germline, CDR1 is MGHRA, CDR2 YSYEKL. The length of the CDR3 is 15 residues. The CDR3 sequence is CASSQLAGSYNEQFF. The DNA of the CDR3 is TGCGCCAGCAGCCAACTAGCAGGTTCCTACAATGAGCAGTTCTTC.

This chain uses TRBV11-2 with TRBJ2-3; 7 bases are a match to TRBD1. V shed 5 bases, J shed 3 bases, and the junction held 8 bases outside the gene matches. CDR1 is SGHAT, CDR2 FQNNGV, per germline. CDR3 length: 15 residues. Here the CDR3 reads CASSLLRGQTDTQYF. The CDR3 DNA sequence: TGTGCCAGCAGCCTCCTGAGGGGGCAGACAGATACGCAGTATTTT.

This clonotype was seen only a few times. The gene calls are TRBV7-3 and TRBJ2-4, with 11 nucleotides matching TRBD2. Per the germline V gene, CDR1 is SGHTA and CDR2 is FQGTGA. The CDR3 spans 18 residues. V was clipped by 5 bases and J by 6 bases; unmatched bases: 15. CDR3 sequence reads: CASSLVSGRAIAGNIQYF. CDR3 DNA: TGTGCCAGCAGCCTGGTTAGCGGGAGGGCCATCGCGGGAAACATTCAGTACTTC.

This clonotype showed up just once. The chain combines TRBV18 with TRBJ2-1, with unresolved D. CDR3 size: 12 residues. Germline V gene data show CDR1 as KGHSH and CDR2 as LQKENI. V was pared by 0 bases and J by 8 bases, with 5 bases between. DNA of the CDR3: TGTGCCAGCTCACCACCAGAGGATGAGCAGTTCTTC. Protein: CASSPPEDEQFF.

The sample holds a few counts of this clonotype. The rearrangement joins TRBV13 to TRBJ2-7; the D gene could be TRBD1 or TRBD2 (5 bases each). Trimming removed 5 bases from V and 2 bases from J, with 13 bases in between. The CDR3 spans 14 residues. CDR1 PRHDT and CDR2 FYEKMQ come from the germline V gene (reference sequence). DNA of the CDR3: TGTGCCAGCAGCCCCTCTGGGGACCCCTACGAGCAGTACGTC. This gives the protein CASSPSGDPYEQYV.

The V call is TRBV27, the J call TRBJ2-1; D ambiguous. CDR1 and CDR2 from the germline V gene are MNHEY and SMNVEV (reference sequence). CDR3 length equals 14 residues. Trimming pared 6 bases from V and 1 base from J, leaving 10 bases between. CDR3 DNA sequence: TGTGCCAGCAGCCGGACCGGGTCCTACAATGAGCAGTTCTTC. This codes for CASSRTGSYNEQFF.